Following are 24 T cell receptor beta chains from one sample sequenced in a study of cytomegalovirus exposure and HLA in healthy donors. Primers for the PCR totalled 60 Vbeta and 13 Jbeta. Measured with immunoSEQ multiplex PCR; TCRdb has only the in-frame clones, and not every one. This table holds 100,000 or so clones. Sequenced input: PBMCs. These receptor sequences come from a woman in her thirties in good health and CMV-seronegative.

The rearrangement joins TRBV27 to TRBJ1-6, with D possibly matching TRBD1 (5 bases). V was pared by 5 bases and J by 6 bases, with 11 bases between. CDR3 size: 14 residues. Germline V gene lookup returns CDR1 MNHEY and CDR2 SMNVEV (reference sequence). CDR3 in amino acids: CASSPGLLNSPLHF. In nucleotides, the CDR3 is TGTGCCAGCAGTCCGGGACTTCTTAATTCACCCCTCCACTTT.

This rearrangement joins TRBV19 to TRBJ1-2; D is possibly TRBD1 (6 bases). Trimming removed 4 bases at V and 5 bases at J, with 20 bases between. CDR3 length: 16 residues. Germline CDR1 reads LNHDA; CDR2 reads SQIVND (reference sequence). CDR3 region: CASSKVAAGAGYGYTF. The CDR3 DNA is TGTGCCAGTAGTAAGGTGGCGGCAGGGGCAGGGTATGGCTACACCTTC.

The V gene is TRBV5-5, the J gene TRBJ2-2; D not certain. V was cut by 7 bases and J by 6 bases, with 10 bases left in between. The germline V gene encodes CDR1 SGHKS and CDR2 YYEKEE (reference sequence). CDR3 length equals 12 residues. CDR3 sequence: CASESGPGELFF. The CDR3 coding sequence is TGTGCCAGCGAGTCGGGTCCCGGGGAGCTGTTTTTT.

The gene calls are TRBV2 and TRBJ2-5; 10 bases agree with TRBD2. V gave up 8 bases and J gave up 2 bases; unmatched junction bases: 5. The length of the CDR3 is 14 residues. Germline V gene lookup returns CDR1 SNHLY and CDR2 FYNNEI. The CDR3 nucleotides read TGTGCCAGCGGGAGCGGGAGGGCTCAAGAGACCCAGTACTTC. Translated: CASGSGRAQETQYF.

The rearrangement joins TRBV9 to TRBJ2-3; the D gene is possibly TRBD2 (5 bases). Germline V gene data show CDR1 as SGDLS and CDR2 as YYNGEE. This CDR3 contains 16 residues. The V end was cut by 3 bases, the J end by 3 bases, with 17 bases between. The CDR3 bases are TGTGCCAGCAGCGCGAATGTGGGCGGACTTACAGATACGCAGTATTTT. It codes for CASSANVGGLTDTQYF.

The J gene is TRBJ1-5, the V gene TRBV15; TRBD1 matches 7 bases. The CDR3 has 16 amino acids. The V gene end was trimmed by 2 bases and the J gene end by 7 bases; junction bases not matched to a gene: 11. Germline CDR1 and CDR2: LNHNV and YYDKDF (reference sequence). The CDR3 is CATSRQSTGWPQPQHF. In DNA form, the CDR3 reads TGTGCCACCAGCAGACAATCGACAGGGTGGCCCCAGCCCCAGCATTTT.

The rearrangement uses TRBV9 and TRBJ2-3; 11 nucleotides line up with TRBD2. Per germline, CDR1 SGDLS and CDR2 YYNGEE. This CDR3 has 16 residues. The trim removed 4 bases at V and 2 bases at J, leaving 6 bases unmatched. CDR3 protein: CASSPTSGELTDTQYF. As DNA, the CDR3 is TGTGCCAGCAGCCCGACTAGCGGGGAACTCACAGATACGCAGTATTTT. The complete variable domain, with remaining parts taken from reference TRBV9 and TRBJ2-3, reads DSGVTQTPKHLITATGQRVTLRCSPRSGDLSVYWYQQSLDQGLQFLIQYYNGEERAKGNILERFSAQQFPDLHSELNLSSLELGDSALYFCASSPTSGELTDTQYFGPGTRLTVL.

This chain uses TRBV6-1 with TRBJ1-2; D is possibly TRBD1 (6 bases). CDR3 length: 14 residues. V lost 3 bases to trimming and J lost 5 bases, with 13 bases between them. The germline gives CDR1 MNHNS, CDR2 SASEGT. Written as DNA, the CDR3 is TGTGCCAGCAGTGACCCAGGGGCGCTTTATGGCTACACCTTC. Its translation: CASSDPGALYGYTF.

This sequence joins TRBV28 and TRBJ1-3, with a possible D match to TRBD1 (5 bases). V shed 3 bases and J shed 0 bases, with 15 bases lying between them. This CDR3 spans 17 amino acids. Germline CDR1 MDHEN, CDR2 SYDVKM. CDR3 nucleotide sequence: TGTGCCAGCAGTTTGGGGGGGATGGGCCTCTCTGGAAACACCATATATTTT. Encoded protein: CASSLGGMGLSGNTIYF.

This chain links TRBV6-1 with TRBJ1-6; a weak D match, TRBD1 (6 bases). Germline-derived CDR1 and CDR2 are MNHNS and SASEGT. The length of the CDR3 is 15 residues. The ends were cut back, 6 bases at V and 3 bases at J, with 12 bases in the middle. The CDR3 bases are TGTGCCAGCAGAGAGGGGGTCCACTATAATTCACCCCTCCACTTT. Its protein product is CASREGVHYNSPLHF.

The rearrangement uses TRBV27 and TRBJ2-7, with 11 bases fitting TRBD2. This CDR3 spans 17 amino acids. Looked up from germline, CDR1 is MNHEY and CDR2 is SMNVEV (reference sequence). The V and J ends lost 5 bases and 0 bases, in that order; junction bases with no gene match: 9. In DNA, the CDR3 is TGTGCCAGCAGTGCCCTTCCGGGACTAGCGGTCTCCTACGAGCAGTACTTC. Amino acids: CASSALPGLAVSYEQYF.

The chain has TRBV28 and TRBJ2-3; 9 bases are shared with TRBD2. From germline, CDR1 is MDHEN and CDR2 SYDVKM. The V segment lost 6 bases and the J segment 6 bases; nucleotides outside the gene matches: 19. The CDR3 spans 18 residues. Here the CDR3 reads CASSPHSRGSGSKDTQYF. For the CDR3, the DNA is TGTGCCAGCAGCCCACACTCACGGGGTAGCGGGAGTAAGGATACGCAGTATTTT.

The rearrangement uses TRBV15 and TRBJ1-2; 7 nucleotides match TRBD1. With V trimmed by 0 bases and J by 0 bases, 1 base remained unmatched. The CDR3 loop spans 15 amino acids. Germline V CDR1 and CDR2: LNHNV, YYDKDF (reference sequence). CDR3 sequence (DNA): TGTGCCACCAGCAGAGAGCAGGGGGCTAACTATGGCTACACCTTC. Protein: CATSREQGANYGYTF. Full variable domain (outside the CDR3, taken from reference TRBV15 and TRBJ1-2): DAMVIQNPRYQVTQFGKPVTLSCSQTLNHNVMYWYQQKSSQAPKLLFHYYDKDFNNEADTPDNFQSRRPNTSFCFLDIRSPGLGDTAMYLCATSREQGANYGYTFGSGTRLTVV.

The CDR3 sequence is CASSLDRLNTEAFF. The CDR3 region has the DNA TGTGCCAGCAGCTTAGACAGATTGAACACTGAAGCTTTCTTT. The genes are TRBV11-3 and TRBJ1-1; D uncertain. Between the trimmed V and J ends, which lost 0 bases and 0 bases, there was a span of 5 bases. The CDR3 has 14 residues. Germline CDR1 is SGHNT and CDR2 is YENEEA.

J is TRBJ2-6 and V is TRBV14; 9 positions agree with TRBD1. Germline-derived CDR1 and CDR2 are SGHDN and FVKESK. The CDR3 spans 19 residues. The V segment lost 0 bases and the J segment 2 bases; nucleotides outside the gene matches: 8. CDR3 nucleotide sequence: TGTGCCAGCAGCCAAGAATGGGGACAGGGTGTGGCTGGGGCCAACGTCCTGACTTTC. Translated: CASSQEWGQGVAGANVLTF. Full variable domain (outside the CDR3, taken from reference TRBV14 and TRBJ2-6): EAGVTQFPSHSVIEKGQTVTLRCDPISGHDNLYWYRRVMGKEIKFLLHFVKESKQDESGMPNNRFLAERTGGTYSTLKVQPAELEDSGVYFCASSQEWGQGVAGANVLTFGAGSRLTVL.

This chain uses TRBV9 with TRBJ1-4, with 7 nucleotides matching TRBD1. CDR3 length equals 14 residues. Per germline, CDR1 SGDLS and CDR2 YYNGEE. After removal of 0 bases from V and 6 bases from J, the junction contained 2 bases not matched to a gene. The CDR3, as DNA: TGTGCCAGCAGCGTAGATGGACAGGATGAAAAACTGTTTTTT. Protein: CASSVDGQDEKLFF.

The chain uses TRBV5-6 and TRBJ2-7, with 7 positions matching TRBD1. Germline assignment: CDR1 SGHDT and CDR2 YYEEEE. The trim removed 2 bases at V and 8 bases at J, leaving 13 bases unmatched. The CDR3 consists of 15 residues. CDR3 amino acids: CASSLPGQSPMKQYF. The CDR3 nucleotides read TGTGCCAGCAGCTTACCGGGACAGTCCCCTATGAAGCAGTACTTC.

CDR3 nucleotides: TGCGCCAGCAGCTTTAGCGGGAGTGAACATGAGCAGTTCTTC. Translating it yields CASSFSGSEHEQFF. V usage is TRBV5-1 and J usage is TRBJ2-1; TRBD2 matches at 9 bases. After removal of 2 bases from V and 8 bases from J, the junction contained 5 bases not matched to a gene. The CDR3 length is 14 residues. CDR1 SGHRS and CDR2 YFSETQ come from the germline V gene.

The gene calls are TRBV11-3 and TRBJ2-1, with 10 positions matching TRBD2. The CDR3 length is 14 residues. With 5 bases clipped from V and 9 bases from J, the junction kept 7 bases outside the gene matches. CDR1 SGHNT and CDR2 YENEEA come from the germline V gene. The CDR3 loop is CASSRTSGYGEQFF. The CDR3 DNA reads as TGTGCCAGCAGCAGGACTAGCGGTTACGGTGAGCAGTTCTTC.

This sequence joins TRBV19 and TRBJ2-1; D might be TRBD2 (5 bases). V was clipped by 6 bases and J by 1 base, with 10 bases between them. The length of the CDR3 is 14 residues. CDR1 is LNHDA and CDR2 is SQIVND in the germline V gene (reference sequence). CDR3 loop: CASSGRESYNEQFF. In DNA form, the CDR3 reads TGTGCCAGTAGCGGTCGGGAATCCTACAATGAGCAGTTCTTC.

This chain joins TRBV6-5 and TRBJ2-6, with 9 bases that match TRBD1. Germline values: CDR1 MNHEY, CDR2 SVGAGI. The length of the CDR3 is 16 residues. V gave up 4 bases and J gave up 4 bases; unmatched junction bases: 5. The CDR3 region is CASSSWTGAGANVLTF. DNA for the CDR3: TGTGCCAGCAGTTCCTGGACAGGGGCAGGGGCCAACGTCCTGACTTTC.

The chain recombines TRBV28 with TRBJ2-7, with 13 bases lining up with TRBD2. J lost 6 bases, V lost 5 bases, and 16 bases had no gene match. The CDR3 is 18 residues long. Germline V gene sequence: CDR1 MDHEN, CDR2 SYDVKM. The CDR3 bases are TGTGCCAGCAGTGAGCGGAACATACTAGCGGGGGGGCGGGTCGAGCAGTACTTC. This encodes CASSERNILAGGRVEQYF. The complete variable domain, with remaining parts taken from reference TRBV28 and TRBJ2-7, reads DVKVTQSSRYLVKRTGEKVFLECVQDMDHENMFWYRQDPGLGLRLIYFSYDVKMKEKGDIPEGYSVSREKKERFSLILESASTNQTSMYLCASSERNILAGGRVEQYFGPGTRLTVT.

The chain carries TRBV25-1 and TRBJ2-5, with TRBD1 identical over 9 bases. CDR3 length equals 18 residues. V trimming: 7 bases; J trimming: 0 bases; junction bases outside the gene matches: 15. Looked up from germline, CDR1 is MGHDK and CDR2 is SYGVNS. The CDR3 is CASTRSETGGPDQETQYF. Written as DNA, the CDR3 is TGTGCCAGCACCCGATCTGAGACAGGGGGGCCCGACCAAGAGACCCAGTACTTC. Full variable domain (outside the CDR3, taken from reference TRBV25-1 and TRBJ2-5): EADIYQTPRYLVIGTGKKITLECSQTMGHDKMYWYQQDPGMELHLIHYSYGVNSTEKGDLSSESTVSRIRTEHFPLTLESARPSHTSQYLCASTRSETGGPDQETQYFGPGTRLLVL.

The CDR3 loop reads CASSLSTGNTIYF. In DNA, the CDR3 is TGTGCCAGCAGCCTGTCGACAGGAAACACCATATATTTT. The V call is TRBV11-3, the J call TRBJ1-3; D call uncertain. Between the trimmed V and J ends, which lost 5 bases and 4 bases, there was a span of 9 bases. Germline loops: CDR1 SGHNT, CDR2 YENEEA. There are 13 residues in the CDR3.